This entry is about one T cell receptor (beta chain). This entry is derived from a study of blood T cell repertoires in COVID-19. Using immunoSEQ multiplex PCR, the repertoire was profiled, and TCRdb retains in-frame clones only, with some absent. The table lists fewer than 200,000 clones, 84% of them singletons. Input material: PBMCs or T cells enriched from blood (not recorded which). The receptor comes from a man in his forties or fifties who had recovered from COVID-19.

CDR3 DNA: TGTGCCAGTAGTATCATGGGCACCAACGTCCTGACTTTC. This sequence encodes CASSIMGTNVLTF. The J gene is TRBJ2-6, the V gene TRBV19, with no clear D. The V gene's germline CDR1 is LNHDA and CDR2 SQIVND (reference sequence). Trimming cost V 3 bases and J 8 bases, with 8 bases left between them. CDR3 length: 13 residues.